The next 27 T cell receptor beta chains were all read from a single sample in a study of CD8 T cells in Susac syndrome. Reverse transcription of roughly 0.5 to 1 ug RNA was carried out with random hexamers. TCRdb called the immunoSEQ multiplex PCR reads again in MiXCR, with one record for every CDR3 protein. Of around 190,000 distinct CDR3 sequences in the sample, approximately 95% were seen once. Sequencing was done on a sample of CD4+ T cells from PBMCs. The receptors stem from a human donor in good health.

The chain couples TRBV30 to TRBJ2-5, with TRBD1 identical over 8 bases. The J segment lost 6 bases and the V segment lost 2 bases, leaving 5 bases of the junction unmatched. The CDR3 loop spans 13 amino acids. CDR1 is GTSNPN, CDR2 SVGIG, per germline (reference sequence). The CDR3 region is CAWSPDRAKTQYF. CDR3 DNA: TGTGCCTGGAGTCCGGACAGGGCAAAGACCCAGTACTTC.

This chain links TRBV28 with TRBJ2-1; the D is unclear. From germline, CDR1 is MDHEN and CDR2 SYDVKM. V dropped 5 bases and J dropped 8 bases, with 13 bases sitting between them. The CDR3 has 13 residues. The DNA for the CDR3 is TGTGCCAGCAGTATAGGGAAGCCCCATGAGCAGTTCTTC. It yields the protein CASSIGKPHEQFF.

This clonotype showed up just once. The CDR3: CASRRDTPGLGTEAFF. The CDR3 DNA follows: TGTGCCAGCAGGAGGGACACCCCCGGGTTGGGCACTGAAGCTTTCTTT. J is TRBJ1-1 and V is TRBV25-1, with D possibly being TRBD1 (6 bases). The CDR3 extends over 16 amino acids. V gave up 6 bases and J gave up 4 bases, with 21 bases separating them. CDR1 is MGHDK, CDR2 SYGVNS, per germline.

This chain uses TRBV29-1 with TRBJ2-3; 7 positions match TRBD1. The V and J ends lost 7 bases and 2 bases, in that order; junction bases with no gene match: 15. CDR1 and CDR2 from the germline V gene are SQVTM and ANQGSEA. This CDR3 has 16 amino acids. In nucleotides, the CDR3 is TGCAGCGCCGGACAGGAACTAACCTCCAACACAGATACGCAGTATTTT. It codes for CSAGQELTSNTDTQYF.

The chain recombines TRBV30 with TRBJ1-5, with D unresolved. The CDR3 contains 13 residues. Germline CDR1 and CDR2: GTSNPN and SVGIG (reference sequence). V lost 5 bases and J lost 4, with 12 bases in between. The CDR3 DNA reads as TGTGCCTGGGCCTCACCCAGGAATCAGCCCCAGCATTTT. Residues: CAWASPRNQPQHF.

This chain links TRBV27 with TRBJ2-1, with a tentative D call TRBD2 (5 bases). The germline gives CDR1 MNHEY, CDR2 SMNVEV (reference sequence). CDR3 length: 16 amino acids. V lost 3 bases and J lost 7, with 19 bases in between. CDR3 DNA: TGTGCCAGCAGTTTCGGACGAGGGTCCCCAGGTAATGAGCAGTTCTTC. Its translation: CASSFGRGSPGNEQFF.

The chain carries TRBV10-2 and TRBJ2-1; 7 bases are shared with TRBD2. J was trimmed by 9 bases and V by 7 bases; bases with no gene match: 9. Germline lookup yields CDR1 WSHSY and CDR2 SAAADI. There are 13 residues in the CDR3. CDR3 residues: CASTGLGWSEQFF. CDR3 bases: TGCGCCAGCACCGGACTAGGGTGGAGTGAGCAGTTCTTC.

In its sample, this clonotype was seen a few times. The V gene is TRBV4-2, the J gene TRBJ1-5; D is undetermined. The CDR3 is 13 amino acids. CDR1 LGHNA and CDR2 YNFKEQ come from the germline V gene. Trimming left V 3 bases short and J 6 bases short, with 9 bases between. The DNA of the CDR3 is TGTGCCAGCAGCCAGGGAGAGGGTCAGCCCCAGCATTTT. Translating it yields CASSQGEGQPQHF.

The chain's CDR3 is CASSAPGRATDREQFF. CDR3 DNA: TGTGCCAGCAGTGCCCCAGGGCGCGCCACGGACCGTGAGCAGTTCTTC. The V gene is TRBV9, the J gene TRBJ2-1, with D tentatively TRBD1 (5 bases). This CDR3 has 16 amino acids. Germline-derived CDR1 and CDR2 are SGDLS and YYNGEE. Trimming removed 5 bases at V and 9 bases at J, with 24 bases between. The full variable domain, in which reference TRBV9 and TRBJ2-1 provide the parts outside the CDR3, is DSGVTQTPKHLITATGQRVTLRCSPRSGDLSVYWYQQSLDQGLQFLIQYYNGEERAKGNILERFSAQQFPDLHSELNLSSLELGDSALYFCASSAPGRATDREQFFGPGTRLTVL.

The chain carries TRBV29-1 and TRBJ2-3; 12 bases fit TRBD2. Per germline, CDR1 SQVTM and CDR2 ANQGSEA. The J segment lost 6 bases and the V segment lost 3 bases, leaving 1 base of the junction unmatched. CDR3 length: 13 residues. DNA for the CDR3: TGCAGCGTTGAGACTAGCGGGAGCGATACGCAGTATTTT. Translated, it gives CSVETSGSDTQYF.

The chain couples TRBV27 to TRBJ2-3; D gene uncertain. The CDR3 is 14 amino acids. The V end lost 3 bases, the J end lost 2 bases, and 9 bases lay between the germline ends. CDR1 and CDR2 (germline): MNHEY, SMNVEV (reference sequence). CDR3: CASSFRTATDTQYF. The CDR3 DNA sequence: TGTGCCAGCAGTTTTCGCACAGCCACAGATACGCAGTATTTT.

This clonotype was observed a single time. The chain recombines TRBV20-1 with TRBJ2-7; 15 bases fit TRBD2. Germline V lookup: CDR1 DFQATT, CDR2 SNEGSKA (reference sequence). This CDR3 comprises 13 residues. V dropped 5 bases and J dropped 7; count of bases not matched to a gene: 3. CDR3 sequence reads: CSARTSGRDEQYF. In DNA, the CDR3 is TGCAGTGCTCGGACTAGCGGGAGGGATGAGCAGTACTTC.

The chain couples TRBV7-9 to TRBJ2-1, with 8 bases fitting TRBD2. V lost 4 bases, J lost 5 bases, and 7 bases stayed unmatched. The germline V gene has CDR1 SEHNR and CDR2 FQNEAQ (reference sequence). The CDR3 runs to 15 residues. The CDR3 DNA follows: TGTGCCAGCAGCTCCGGAGCGGGAGCCCACAATGAGCAGTTCTTC. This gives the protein CASSSGAGAHNEQFF. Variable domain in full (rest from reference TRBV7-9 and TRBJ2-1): DTGVSQNPRHKITKRGQNVTFRCDPISEHNRLYWYRQTLGQGPEFLTYFQNEAQLEKSRLLSDRFSAERPKGSFSTLEIQRTEQGDSAMYLCASSSGAGAHNEQFFGPGTRLTVL.

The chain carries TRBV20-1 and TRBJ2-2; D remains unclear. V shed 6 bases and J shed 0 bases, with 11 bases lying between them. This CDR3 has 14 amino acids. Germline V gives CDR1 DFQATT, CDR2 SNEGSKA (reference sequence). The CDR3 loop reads CSAELLANTGELFF. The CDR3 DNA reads TGCAGTGCCGAGCTACTCGCGAACACCGGGGAGCTGTTTTTT.

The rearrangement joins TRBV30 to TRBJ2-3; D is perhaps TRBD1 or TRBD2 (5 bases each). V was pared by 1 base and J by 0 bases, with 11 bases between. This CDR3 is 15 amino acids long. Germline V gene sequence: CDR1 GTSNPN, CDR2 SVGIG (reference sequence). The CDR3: CAWSGRGRSTDTQYF. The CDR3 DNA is TGTGCCTGGAGTGGCCGGGGACGAAGCACAGATACGCAGTATTTT.

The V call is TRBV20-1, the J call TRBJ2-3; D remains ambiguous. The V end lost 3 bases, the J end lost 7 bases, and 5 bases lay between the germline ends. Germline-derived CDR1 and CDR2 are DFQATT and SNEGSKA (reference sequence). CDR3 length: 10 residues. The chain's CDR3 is CSARENTQYF. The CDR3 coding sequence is TGCAGTGCTAGGGAAAATACGCAGTATTTT.

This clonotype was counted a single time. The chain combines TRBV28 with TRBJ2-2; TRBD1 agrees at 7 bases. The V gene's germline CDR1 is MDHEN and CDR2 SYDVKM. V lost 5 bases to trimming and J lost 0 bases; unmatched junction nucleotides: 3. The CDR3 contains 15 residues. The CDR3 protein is CASSTGVSNTGELFF. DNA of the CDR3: TGTGCCAGCAGTACAGGGGTCTCGAACACCGGGGAGCTGTTTTTT. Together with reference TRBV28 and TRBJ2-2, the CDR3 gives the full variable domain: DVKVTQSSRYLVKRTGEKVFLECVQDMDHENMFWYRQDPGLGLRLIYFSYDVKMKEKGDIPEGYSVSREKKERFSLILESASTNQTSMYLCASSTGVSNTGELFFGEGSRLTVL.

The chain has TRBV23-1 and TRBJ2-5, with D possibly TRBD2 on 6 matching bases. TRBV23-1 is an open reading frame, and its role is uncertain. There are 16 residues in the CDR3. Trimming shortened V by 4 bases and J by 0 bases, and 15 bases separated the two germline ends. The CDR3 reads CASSPLGTEYQETQYF. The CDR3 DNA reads TGCGCCAGCAGTCCTCTCGGGACTGAGTACCAAGAGACCCAGTACTTC.

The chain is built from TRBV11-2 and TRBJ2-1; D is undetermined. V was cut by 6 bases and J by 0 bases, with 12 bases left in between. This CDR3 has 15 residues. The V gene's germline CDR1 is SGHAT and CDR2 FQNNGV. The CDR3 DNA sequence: TGTGCCAGCAGTTCCCCATCCCGCTCCTACAATGAGCAGTTCTTC. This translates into CASSSPSRSYNEQFF.

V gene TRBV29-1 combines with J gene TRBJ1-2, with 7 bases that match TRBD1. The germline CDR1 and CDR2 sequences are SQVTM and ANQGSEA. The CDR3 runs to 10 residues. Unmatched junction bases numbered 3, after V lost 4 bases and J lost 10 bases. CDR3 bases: TGCAGCGTTGGAACAGGGGACTACACCTTC. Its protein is CSVGTGDYTF.

The CDR3 loop reads CASSPSVYEQYF. CDR3 DNA: TGTGCCAGCAGTCCCTCAGTATACGAGCAGTACTTC. The chain couples TRBV2 to TRBJ2-7; D gene uncertain. V lost 5 bases and J lost 4, with 9 bases in between. Germline-derived CDR1 and CDR2 are SNHLY and FYNNEI. The CDR3 has 12 amino acids.

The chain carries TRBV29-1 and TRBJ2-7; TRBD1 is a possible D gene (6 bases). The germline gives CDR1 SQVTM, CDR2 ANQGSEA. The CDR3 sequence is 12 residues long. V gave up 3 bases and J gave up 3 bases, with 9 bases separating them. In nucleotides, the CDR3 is TGCAGCGTTGAGACAGGAAGCTACGAGCAGTACTTC. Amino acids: CSVETGSYEQYF.

As DNA, the CDR3 is TGCAGTGCTCGGACAGGGGGCGCGGGCACTGAAGCTTTCTTT. It encodes CSARTGGAGTEAFF. The chain couples TRBV20-1 to TRBJ1-1; 11 nucleotides align to TRBD1. The CDR3 is 14 amino acids. The V segment lost 5 bases and the J segment 4 bases; nucleotides outside the gene matches: 6. Germline loops: CDR1 DFQATT, CDR2 SNEGSKA (reference sequence).

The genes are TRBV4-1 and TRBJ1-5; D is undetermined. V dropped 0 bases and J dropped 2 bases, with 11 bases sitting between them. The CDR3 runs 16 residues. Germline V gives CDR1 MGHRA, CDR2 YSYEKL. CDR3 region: CASSQDGGLGNQPQHF. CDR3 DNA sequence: TGCGCCAGCAGCCAAGATGGCGGGTTGGGCAATCAGCCCCAGCATTTT.

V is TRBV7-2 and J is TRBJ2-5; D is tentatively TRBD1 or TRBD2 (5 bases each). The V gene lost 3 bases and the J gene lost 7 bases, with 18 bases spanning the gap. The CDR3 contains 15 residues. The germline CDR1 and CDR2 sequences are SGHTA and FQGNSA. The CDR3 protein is CASSLGPRTPGTQYF. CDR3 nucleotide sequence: TGTGCCAGCAGCTTGGGACCGAGGACCCCGGGGACCCAGTACTTC.

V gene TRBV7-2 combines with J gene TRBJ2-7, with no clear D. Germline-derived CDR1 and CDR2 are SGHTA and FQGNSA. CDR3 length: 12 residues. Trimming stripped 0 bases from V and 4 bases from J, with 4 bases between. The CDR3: CASSLAFYEQYF. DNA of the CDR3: TGTGCCAGCAGCTTAGCGTTTTACGAGCAGTACTTC.

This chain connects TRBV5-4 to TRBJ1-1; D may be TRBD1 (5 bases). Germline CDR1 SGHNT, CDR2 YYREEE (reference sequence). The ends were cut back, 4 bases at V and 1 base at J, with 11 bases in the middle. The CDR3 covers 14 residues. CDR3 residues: CASSTRVSNTEAFF. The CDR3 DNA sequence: TGTGCCAGCAGCACCAGGGTGTCGAACACTGAAGCTTTCTTT.